Many counts were recorded for the clone carrying this T cell receptor (beta chain). Its specificity is unknown. Each TCR transcript was tagged with a 10-nucleotide random UMI during 5'RACE. TCRdb fed the 5' RACE reads into MiXCR, producing one record per CDR3 protein. This table has tens of thousands of distinct CDR3 sequences, roughly 3.9% appearing once. The sample is drawn from a study of neurological immune-mediated disorders. Study context: Relapsing-remitting patients made up about 90% of the roughly 34 multiple sclerosis patients, and secondary progressive patients made up 3.

There are 16 residues in the CDR3. Trimming left V 2 bases short and J 0 bases short, with 12 bases between. Germline CDR1 SGHRS, CDR2 YFSETQ. Study-level findings and limits: Whereas HTLV-1-associated myelopathy showed the most TCR clonal expansion, multiple sclerosis showed the least, with levels below those of healthy controls.

Sequencing was performed on PBMCs. The genes are TRBV5-1 and TRBJ1-3; tentatively, D is TRBD1 (6 bases). The clonotype originates from a man aged 25 to 40 with multiple sclerosis. CDR3 nucleotides: TGCGCCAGCAGCTTCGGGACAAGCCGCTCTGGAAACACCATATATTTT. Translating gives CASSFGTSRSGNTIYF. Based on the CDR3 plus reference TRBV5-1 and TRBJ1-3, the full variable domain is KAGVTQTPRYLIKTRGQQVTLSCSPISGHRSVSWYQQTPGQGLQFLFEYFSETQRNKGNFPGRFSGRQFSNSRSEMNVSTLELGDSALYLCASSFGTSRSGNTIYFGEGSWLTVV.